The 2 T cell receptor beta chains in this list originate from one sample, sequenced in a study of cytomegalovirus exposure and HLA in healthy donors. Generated by immunoSEQ multiplex PCR, the TCRdb table keeps only in-frame clones and is missing some. The sample records some 150,000 clones, more than 80% being singletons. Sample: PBMCs. The receptors were sampled from a young woman in good health and CMV-seropositive.

This clone was picked up many times. V and J are TRBV4-1 and TRBJ2-7; 13 bases map to TRBD2. This CDR3 region has 19 residues. V lost 1 base and J lost 4; bases outside the gene matches: 13. Germline-derived CDR1 and CDR2 are MGHRA and YSYEKL. The CDR3 DNA reads TGCGCCAGCAGCCAAGTTCGGTGGACTAGCGGGAGCTTTAGGTACGAGCAGTACTTC. Its translation: CASSQVRWTSGSFRYEQYF.

This chain joins TRBV28 and TRBJ1-1; the D is unclear. The germline CDR1 and CDR2 sequences are MDHEN and SYDVKM. The CDR3 runs to 18 residues. V was shortened by 2 bases and J by 2 bases, with 21 bases between the two germline ends. The CDR3: CASSLGPHTVRLNTEAFF. The CDR3 region has the DNA TGTGCCAGCAGTTTAGGGCCCCACACGGTCCGGCTCAACACTGAAGCTTTCTTT.